The 18 T cell receptor beta chains presented below share a single source sample, sequenced in a study of OX40 agonist ivuxolimab in advanced cancers. The data were produced by immunoSEQ multiplex PCR, yet TCRdb's version contains in-frame clones alone and is incomplete. The repertoire has over 40,000 clones, about four fifths of them found once; the top ten carry roughly 4.2%. The material was CD4+ or CD8+ T cells sorted from blood, obtained in a trial of the OX40 agonist ivuxolimab. The source of these receptors is an adult with an advanced solid tumor such as melanoma, head and neck, liver or kidney cancer.

The DNA of the CDR3 is TGTGCCAGCAGCTCCGGACTAGCGGGAGCCGCAGATACGCAGTATTTT. Translation gives CASSSGLAGAADTQYF. The rearrangement uses TRBV11-2 and TRBJ2-3; TRBD2 agrees at 13 bases. The CDR3 spans 16 residues. Looked up from germline, CDR1 is SGHAT and CDR2 is FQNNGV. The trim removed 4 bases at V and 4 bases at J, leaving 5 bases unmatched.

The gene calls are TRBV25-1 and TRBJ1-2; D not certain. This CDR3 contains 15 residues. Germline V gene lookup returns CDR1 MGHDK and CDR2 SYGVNS. The germline V and J ends were trimmed by 6 bases and 4 bases, with 18 bases remaining between them. In nucleotides, the CDR3 is TGTGCCAGCAGGGGGTTCGACTCAGAGGGCTATGGCTACACCTTC. Translated: CASRGFDSEGYGYTF.

This chain joins TRBV14 and TRBJ2-5, with TRBD1 matching over 7 bases. Germline assignment: CDR1 SGHDN and CDR2 FVKESK. V lost 6 bases and J lost 7; bases outside the gene matches: 14. This CDR3 has 15 amino acids. This CDR3 reads CASRPGQRVSRTQYF. CDR3 sequence (DNA): TGTGCCAGCAGGCCGGGACAGCGTGTTAGTAGGACCCAGTACTTC.

This chain links TRBV7-2 with TRBJ2-3; 11 nucleotides agree with TRBD2. The V segment lost 5 bases and the J segment 4 bases; nucleotides outside the gene matches: 8. Looked up from germline, CDR1 is SGHTA and CDR2 is FQGNSA. The CDR3 sequence is 16 residues long. CDR3 sequence: CASSTIGLAGPDTQYF. CDR3 bases: TGTGCCAGCAGCACCATTGGACTAGCGGGCCCAGATACGCAGTATTTT.

The CDR3 sequence: CASSAASGRHNEQFF. In DNA, the CDR3 is TGTGCCAGTAGTGCGGCTAGCGGGAGACACAATGAGCAGTTCTTC. The gene calls are TRBV19 and TRBJ2-1, with 10 bases fitting TRBD2. CDR3 length equals 15 residues. Germline V lookup: CDR1 LNHDA, CDR2 SQIVND (reference sequence). V shed 5 bases, J shed 5 bases, and the junction held 6 bases outside the gene matches.

This chain links TRBV6-5 with TRBJ1-5; D call uncertain. Germline V gene sequence: CDR1 MNHEY, CDR2 SVGAGI. The length of the CDR3 is 16 residues. The ends were cut back, 0 bases at V and 0 bases at J, with 9 bases in the middle. Written as DNA, the CDR3 is TGTGCCAGCAGTTACTCGGCCTACAATAGCAATCAGCCCCAGCATTTT. Its protein product is CASSYSAYNSNQPQHF.

This clone was recorded many times. The chain uses TRBV7-9 and TRBJ2-7, with 16 bases fitting TRBD2. CDR1 SEHNR and CDR2 FQNEAQ come from the germline V gene (reference sequence). The CDR3 spans 16 residues. J gave up 4 bases and V 8 bases, and 8 bases lay outside the gene matches. The CDR3 sequence: CASGGTSGRAIYEQYF. The CDR3 region has the DNA TGTGCCAGCGGGGGGACTAGCGGGAGGGCCATATACGAGCAGTACTTC. Full variable domain (missing parts from reference TRBV7-9 and TRBJ2-7): DTGVSQNPRHKITKRGQNVTFRCDPISEHNRLYWYRQTLGQGPEFLTYFQNEAQLEKSRLLSDRFSAERPKGSFSTLEIQRTEQGDSAMYLCASGGTSGRAIYEQYFGPGTRLTVT.

The genes are TRBV28 and TRBJ1-2; D remains ambiguous. This CDR3 comprises 12 residues. V lost 5 bases, J lost 4 bases, and 8 bases lay in between. Germline V gene sequence: CDR1 MDHEN, CDR2 SYDVKM. Written as DNA, the CDR3 is TGTGCCAGCAGTAAAGGGTCCTATGGCTACACCTTC. Encoded protein: CASSKGSYGYTF.

The genes are TRBV5-1 and TRBJ1-3; D call uncertain. V gave up 7 bases and J gave up 3 bases, with 11 bases separating them. Germline V gene sequence: CDR1 SGHRS, CDR2 YFSETQ. The CDR3 is 13 residues long. The CDR3 sequence: CASAQTDGNTIYF. The CDR3 DNA sequence: TGCGCCAGCGCGCAGACTGATGGAAACACCATATATTTT.

The genes are TRBV2 and TRBJ2-7; no definite D call. Trimming stripped 4 bases from V and 1 base from J, with 5 bases between. The CDR3 has 12 amino acids. Per the germline V gene, CDR1 is SNHLY and CDR2 is FYNNEI. The CDR3 coding sequence is TGTGCCAGCAGTGTCCAATCCTACGAGCAGTACTTC. The encoded protein is CASSVQSYEQYF. Full variable domain (missing parts from reference TRBV2 and TRBJ2-7): EPEVTQTPSHQVTQMGQEVILRCVPISNHLYFYWYRQILGQKVEFLVSFYNNEISEKSEIFDDQFSVERPDGSNFTLKIRSTKLEDSAMYFCASSVQSYEQYFGPGTRLTVT.

This chain connects TRBV5-6 to TRBJ2-5; D is perhaps TRBD1 or TRBD2 (5 bases each). The CDR3 totals 14 residues. Trimming removed 1 base at V and 9 bases at J, with 16 bases between. The germline V gene has CDR1 SGHDT and CDR2 YYEEEE. The CDR3 nucleotides are TGTGCCAGCAGCTTGACCCCGGGACCCATGGCCCAGTACTTC. This translates into CASSLTPGPMAQYF.

The J gene is TRBJ2-7, the V gene TRBV18; tentative D call: TRBD1 (5 bases). CDR1 is KGHSH and CDR2 is LQKENI in the germline V gene. Trimming removed 3 bases from V and 4 bases from J, with 16 bases in between. The CDR3 covers 15 residues. The CDR3 region is CASSPDRIDKYEQYF. The CDR3 DNA reads as TGTGCCAGCTCACCTGACAGAATTGACAAATACGAGCAGTACTTC.

The chain employs TRBV9 and TRBJ1-3, with a possible D match to TRBD1 (6 bases). This CDR3 has 14 amino acids. V was shortened by 0 bases and J by 2 bases, with 6 bases between the two germline ends. Per germline, CDR1 SGDLS and CDR2 YYNGEE. The CDR3 sequence is CASSVAGAGNTIYF. The CDR3 region has the DNA TGTGCCAGCAGCGTAGCAGGGGCTGGAAACACCATATATTTT.

The rearrangement uses TRBV5-1 and TRBJ2-1; D not certain. The CDR3 extends over 18 amino acids. The V end was cut by 0 bases, the J end by 5 bases, with 21 bases between. CDR1 and CDR2 (germline): SGHRS, YFSETQ. The CDR3 region is CASSLGRSFLRINNEQFF. The CDR3 nucleotides read TGCGCCAGCAGCTTGGGACGGTCCTTTCTGAGGATCAACAATGAGCAGTTCTTC.

Relative to its sample, this clone is medium-sized (0.01 to 0.1%). The J gene is TRBJ2-5, the V gene TRBV4-2; D possibly matches TRBD1 or TRBD2 (5 bases each). Trimming took off 3 bases at V and 1 base at J, with 9 bases between the two ends. The germline CDR1 and CDR2 sequences are LGHNA and YNFKEQ. This CDR3 spans 14 amino acids. The CDR3 is CASSHRDGQETQYF. The CDR3 DNA follows: TGTGCCAGCAGCCATCGGGACGGCCAAGAGACCCAGTACTTC.

The chain employs TRBV18 and TRBJ2-7, with TRBD1 matching over 9 bases. Germline V gene lookup returns CDR1 KGHSH and CDR2 LQKENI. With 1 base clipped from V and 0 bases from J, the junction kept 4 bases outside the gene matches. This CDR3 has 16 residues. CDR3 region: CASSPQGQGSSYEQYF. CDR3 sequence (DNA): TGTGCCAGCTCACCACAGGGACAGGGAAGCTCCTACGAGCAGTACTTC.

A few counts support this clone. V gene TRBV28 combines with J gene TRBJ1-2, with D possibly TRBD1 on 6 matching bases. Trimming shortened V by 3 bases and J by 8 bases, and 10 bases separated the two germline ends. Germline lookup yields CDR1 MDHEN and CDR2 SYDVKM. This CDR3 spans 12 amino acids. The CDR3 is CASSFGGGGYTF. The CDR3 bases are TGTGCCAGCAGTTTCGGGGGCGGGGGCTACACCTTC.

The chain combines TRBV7-3 with TRBJ2-2; perhaps TRBD1 as D (6 bases). The V gene's germline CDR1 is SGHTA and CDR2 FQGTGA. CDR3 size: 15 residues. V lost 3 bases, J lost 5 bases, and 13 bases lay in between. CDR3 nucleotides: TGTGCCAGCAGCTTGAAGAAGACAGGTACCGGGGAGCTGTTTTTT. It encodes CASSLKKTGTGELFF.